These 11 T cell receptor beta chains share one sample of origin, sequenced in a study of T cells after yellow fever vaccination. One entry per CDR3 protein results from TCRdb running MiXCR on the 5' RACE reads. The table includes hundreds of thousands of distinct CDR3 sequences, roughly 12% detected once. Sample: PBMCs, taken on the day of the yellow fever booster vaccination. These receptor sequences come from a man in his thirties or forties who received the YFV17D yellow fever vaccine.

The sample holds many counts of this clonotype. The chain links TRBV9 to TRBJ2-7, with D uncertain. Germline V gives CDR1 SGDLS, CDR2 YYNGEE. This CDR3 spans 13 amino acids. Trimming stripped 3 bases from V and 2 bases from J, with 9 bases between. Here the CDR3 DNA reads TGTGCCAGCAGCGCACCTGGAACCTACGAGCAGTACTTC. Translation gives CASSAPGTYEQYF. Looking up the rest from reference TRBV9 and TRBJ2-7 gives the full variable domain: DSGVTQTPKHLITATGQRVTLRCSPRSGDLSVYWYQQSLDQGLQFLIQYYNGEERAKGNILERFSAQQFPDLHSELNLSSLELGDSALYFCASSAPGTYEQYFGPGTRLTVT.

The J gene is TRBJ1-2, the V gene TRBV12-3 or TRBV12-4; a possible D gene is TRBD1 (5 bases). Trimming stripped 3 bases from V and 5 bases from J, with 10 bases between. The CDR3 has 13 residues. CDR3 region: CASSLGREYGYTF. The CDR3 DNA sequence: TGTGCCAGCAGTTTGGGGCGGGAGTATGGCTACACCTTC.

This clonotype has at least ten counts. The rearrangement uses TRBV5-1 and TRBJ2-7, with 11 bases fitting TRBD2. V was clipped by 4 bases and J by 5 bases; unmatched bases: 5. CDR1 is SGHRS and CDR2 is YFSETQ in the germline V gene. CDR3 length: 14 residues. CDR3 bases: TGCGCCAGCAGCCTTAGCGGGAGGGGCGACGAGCAGTACTTC. Its protein is CASSLSGRGDEQYF. Full variable domain (missing parts from reference TRBV5-1 and TRBJ2-7): KAGVTQTPRYLIKTRGQQVTLSCSPISGHRSVSWYQQTPGQGLQFLFEYFSETQRNKGNFPGRFSGRQFSNSRSEMNVSTLELGDSALYLCASSLSGRGDEQYFGPGTRLTVT.

Here the CDR3 DNA reads TGTGCCACCAGTGACCCGGCCGGGGGAGATACGCAGTATTTT. Encoded protein: CATSDPAGGDTQYF. The V call is TRBV24-1, the J call TRBJ2-3, with D perhaps matching TRBD2 (6 bases). The CDR3 loop spans 14 amino acids. Germline V lookup: CDR1 KGHDR, CDR2 SFDVKD. V dropped 4 bases and J dropped 5 bases, with 12 bases sitting between them.

The chain uses TRBV28 and TRBJ2-7; no reliable D call. The CDR3 consists of 12 residues. Germline loops: CDR1 MDHEN, CDR2 SYDVKM. The V end lost 5 bases, the J end lost 5 bases, and 10 bases lay between the germline ends. CDR3 protein: CASSIRADEQYF. In nucleotides, the CDR3 is TGTGCCAGCAGTATAAGGGCCGACGAGCAGTACTTC.

The genes are TRBV6-5 and TRBJ2-5, with a weak D call TRBD2 (7 bases). The length of the CDR3 is 12 residues. Germline CDR1 MNHEY, CDR2 SVGAGI. V was trimmed by 7 bases and J by 6 bases, leaving 12 bases between them. CDR3 region: CASTHGGQTQYF. Here the CDR3 DNA reads TGTGCCAGCACCCACGGGGGGCAGACCCAGTACTTC.

This clonotype was seen more than once but under ten times. This chain uses TRBV3-1 with TRBJ2-7, with 8 bases that match TRBD1. CDR3 length: 12 residues. The J segment lost 7 bases and the V segment lost 6 bases, leaving 5 bases of the junction unmatched. The germline V gene has CDR1 LGHDT and CDR2 YNNKEL (reference sequence). CDR3 coding DNA: TGTGCCAGCAGGACAGGGGATAGAGAGCAGTACTTC. It specifies CASRTGDREQYF.

The rearrangement uses TRBV5-1 and TRBJ1-2; no definite D call. Trimming stripped 4 bases from V and 1 base from J, with 11 bases between. The V gene's germline CDR1 is SGHRS and CDR2 YFSETQ. This CDR3 has 14 amino acids. The CDR3 region is CASSLDNLNYGYTF. In DNA form, the CDR3 reads TGCGCCAGCAGCCTCGACAATCTTAACTATGGCTACACCTTC.

This rearrangement joins TRBV28 to TRBJ1-1, with D perhaps matching TRBD1 (6 bases). The CDR3 sequence is 11 residues long. Trimming stripped 3 bases from V and 11 bases from J, with 10 bases between. The germline gives CDR1 MDHEN, CDR2 SYDVKM. CDR3 sequence: CASSFLRGAFF. The CDR3 DNA reads as TGTGCCAGCAGTTTTCTGAGGGGGGCTTTCTTT. The whole variable domain, remainder taken from reference TRBV28 and TRBJ1-1, is DVKVTQSSRYLVKRTGEKVFLECVQDMDHENMFWYRQDPGLGLRLIYFSYDVKMKEKGDIPEGYSVSREKKERFSLILESASTNQTSMYLCASSFLRGAFFGQGTRLTVV.

DNA of the CDR3: TGTGCCAGCTCCCCTTTGGACAGCAGAGACTACGAGCAGTACTTC. Amino acids: CASSPLDSRDYEQYF. The chain is built from TRBV18 and TRBJ2-7; perhaps TRBD1 as D (6 bases). This CDR3 spans 15 amino acids. CDR1 and CDR2 from the germline V gene are KGHSH and LQKENI. V was pared by 6 bases and J by 3 bases, with 18 bases between.

This clonotype was found a few times. The rearrangement joins TRBV7-2 to TRBJ2-7, with 10 bases aligning to TRBD2. V trimming: 5 bases; J trimming: 0 bases; junction bases outside the gene matches: 4. Germline lookup yields CDR1 SGHTA and CDR2 FQGNSA. This CDR3 has 15 residues. The CDR3 sequence: CASSATSGNSYEQYF. Here the CDR3 DNA reads TGTGCCAGCAGCGCCACTAGCGGGAACTCCTACGAGCAGTACTTC. The full variable domain, rest sourced from reference TRBV7-2 and TRBJ2-7, is GAGVSQSPSNKVTEKGKDVELRCDPISGHTALYWYRQSLGQGLEFLIYFQGNSAPDKSGLPSDRFSAERTGGSVSTLTIQRTQQEDSAVYLCASSATSGNSYEQYFGPGTRLTVT.